These T cell receptor beta chains were read from a single sample in a study of cytomegalovirus exposure and HLA in healthy donors. Assay used: immunoSEQ multiplex PCR; TCRdb lists only in-frame clones, some missing. This repertoire shows under 250,000 clones, roughly 84% found once; its top ten account for 2%. Sequencing used PBMCs. These receptor sequences come from a woman aged 18-29 years in good health and CMV-seropositive. CDR3s include the opening cysteine and the closing phenylalanine or tryptophan. D genes are given only for firm matches. A row's size may be missing; if present it is once, few, many or a size class.

j_gene: TRBJ2-4
abundance: -
d_gene: TRBD1
v_gene: TRBV28
CDR3aa: CASITGRGPSIQYF
CDR3nt: TGTGCCAGCATCACGGGCAGGGGGCCTAGCATTCAGTACTTC

j_gene: TRBJ2-1
abundance: -
d_gene: -
v_gene: TRBV15
CDR3aa: CATLNGQAKAHNEQFF
CDR3nt: TGTGCCACACTCAACGGACAAGCCAAGGCCCACAATGAGCAGTTCTTC

j_gene: TRBJ2-7
abundance: once
d_gene: -
v_gene: TRBV4-1
CDR3aa: CASSHPPVGQPYEQYF
CDR3nt: TGCGCCAGCAGCCACCCTCCAGTTGGACAGCCCTACGAGCAGTACTTC

j_gene: TRBJ1-1
abundance: -
d_gene: -
v_gene: TRBV5-1
CDR3aa: CASSSGGFDTEAFF
CDR3nt: TGCGCCAGCAGCTCGGGGGGGTTTGACACTGAAGCTTTCTTT

j_gene: TRBJ2-7
abundance: -
d_gene: TRBD1
v_gene: TRBV27
CDR3aa: CASRLQGTVKQYF
CDR3nt: TGTGCCAGCAGGCTGCAGGGGACAGTTAAACAGTACTTC

j_gene: TRBJ2-2
abundance: -
d_gene: -
v_gene: TRBV28
CDR3aa: CASSLGGAWGTGELFF
CDR3nt: TGTGCCAGCAGTTTGGGCGGGGCTTGGGGGACCGGGGAGCTGTTTTTT

j_gene: TRBJ1-2
abundance: -
d_gene: -
v_gene: TRBV28
CDR3aa: CASSKKVTGLYGYTF
CDR3nt: TGTGCCAGCAGTAAAAAGGTGACAGGCCTTTATGGCTACACCTTC

j_gene: TRBJ1-1
abundance: -
d_gene: -
v_gene: TRBV28
CDR3aa: CASSSGQPTSPAFF
CDR3nt: TGTGCCAGCAGTTCAGGACAGCCAACCTCTCCAGCTTTCTTT

j_gene: TRBJ1-4
abundance: -
d_gene: -
v_gene: TRBV28
CDR3aa: CASSTEGLYEKLFF
CDR3nt: TGTGCCAGCAGTACCGAGGGTCTCTATGAAAAACTGTTTTTT

j_gene: TRBJ1-4
abundance: -
d_gene: TRBD1
v_gene: TRBV18
CDR3aa: CASSSTGGLVEKLFF
CDR3nt: TGTGCCAGCTCATCTACAGGGGGCTTAGTTGAAAAACTGTTTTTT

j_gene: TRBJ1-1
abundance: once
d_gene: TRBD1
v_gene: TRBV2
CDR3aa: CASGGTANTEAFF
CDR3nt: TGTGCCAGCGGGGGGACAGCGAACACTGAAGCTTTCTTT

j_gene: TRBJ1-2
abundance: -
d_gene: -
v_gene: TRBV4-1
CDR3aa: CASSVAPANYGYTF
CDR3nt: TGCGCCAGCAGCGTCGCCCCAGCGAACTATGGCTACACCTTC

j_gene: TRBJ2-3
abundance: -
d_gene: -
v_gene: TRBV28
CDR3aa: CASSSSSGTDTQYF
CDR3nt: TGTGCCAGCAGTTCGTCTAGCGGCACAGATACGCAGTATTTT

j_gene: TRBJ2-1
abundance: -
d_gene: TRBD2
v_gene: TRBV28
CDR3aa: CASSLASGSSRNEQFF
CDR3nt: TGTGCCAGCAGTTTGGCTAGCGGAAGTTCACGGAATGAGCAGTTCTTC

j_gene: TRBJ2-6
abundance: -
d_gene: -
v_gene: TRBV27
CDR3aa: CASSTGTLVSGANVLTF
CDR3nt: TGTGCCAGCAGTACCGGGACATTGGTCTCTGGGGCCAACGTCCTGACTTTC

j_gene: TRBJ2-7
abundance: once
d_gene: -
v_gene: TRBV9
CDR3aa: CASSPEGRYEQYF
CDR3nt: TGTGCCAGCAGCCCCGAGGGTCGGTACGAGCAGTACTTC

j_gene: TRBJ2-7
abundance: -
d_gene: -
v_gene: TRBV30
CDR3aa: CAWSLDTYEQYF
CDR3nt: TGTGCCTGGAGTCTAGATACCTACGAGCAGTACTTC

j_gene: TRBJ1-5
abundance: -
d_gene: -
v_gene: TRBV19
CDR3aa: CASSILGQWDLNSNQPQHF
CDR3nt: TGTGCCAGTAGTATCCTCGGACAGTGGGACCTTAATAGCAATCAGCCCCAGCATTTT

j_gene: TRBJ2-1
abundance: -
d_gene: TRBD2
v_gene: TRBV5-8
CDR3aa: CASSLGTRNAYEQFF
CDR3nt: TGTGCCAGCAGCTTGGGGACTAGAAATGCCTATGAGCAGTTCTTC

j_gene: TRBJ2-5
abundance: -
d_gene: -
v_gene: TRBV7-2
CDR3aa: CASSLVPEETQYF
CDR3nt: TGTGCCAGCAGCTTAGTCCCGGAAGAGACCCAGTACTTC

j_gene: TRBJ2-7
abundance: -
d_gene: -
v_gene: TRBV6-5
CDR3aa: CASSHSYGVYEQYF
CDR3nt: TGTGCCAGCAGCCACTCCTACGGGGTGTACGAGCAGTACTTC

j_gene: TRBJ2-7
abundance: -
d_gene: TRBD1
v_gene: TRBV6-6
CDR3aa: CASMEDRELYEQYF
CDR3nt: TGTGCCAGCATGGAGGACAGGGAACTCTACGAGCAGTACTTC

j_gene: TRBJ2-2
abundance: -
d_gene: -
v_gene: TRBV11-2
CDR3aa: CASSPGVTGELFF
CDR3nt: TGTGCCAGTTCCCCGGGGGTCACCGGGGAGCTGTTTTTT

j_gene: TRBJ1-4
abundance: -
d_gene: TRBD1
v_gene: TRBV9
CDR3aa: CASSGRQGMEKLFF
CDR3nt: TGTGCCAGCAGCGGGAGACAGGGAATGGAAAAACTGTTTTTT

j_gene: TRBJ2-1
abundance: -
d_gene: TRBD2
v_gene: TRBV7-8
CDR3aa: CASSPEPGLADNEQFF
CDR3nt: TGTGCCAGCAGCCCAGAACCGGGACTAGCTGATAATGAGCAGTTCTTC

j_gene: TRBJ1-2
abundance: -
d_gene: TRBD1
v_gene: TRBV2
CDR3aa: CAGGATGTGPISNYGYTF
CDR3nt: TGTGCCGGGGGAGCCACCGGGACAGGGCCCATTTCTAACTATGGCTACACCTTC

j_gene: TRBJ1-1
abundance: -
d_gene: TRBD1
v_gene: TRBV27
CDR3aa: CASSLGDRYLNTEAFF
CDR3nt: TGTGCCAGCAGTTTGGGGGACAGATATTTGAACACTGAAGCTTTCTTT

j_gene: TRBJ2-7
abundance: once
d_gene: -
v_gene: TRBV19
CDR3aa: CASSVGQFEQYF
CDR3nt: TGTGCCAGTAGTGTTGGACAATTCGAGCAGTACTTC

j_gene: TRBJ2-7
abundance: few
d_gene: TRBD1
v_gene: TRBV9
CDR3aa: CASSVDPGGYEQYF
CDR3nt: TGTGCCAGCAGCGTAGACCCAGGGGGCTACGAGCAGTACTTC

j_gene: TRBJ2-6
abundance: -
d_gene: TRBD2
v_gene: TRBV28
CDR3aa: CASSLFFPPPGLAGGFAGANVLTF
CDR3nt: TGTGCCAGCAGTTTATTTTTCCCCCCTCCGGGACTAGCGGGAGGGTTCGCTGGGGCCAACGTCCTGACTTTC